These 26 T cell receptor beta chains share one sample of origin, sequenced in a study of T cells after yellow fever vaccination (dated by TCRdb to the late 2010s). The method was 5' RACE. The data were produced on an Illumina NovaSeq 6000. TCRdb itself trimmed the public reads at Q25 with fastp, ran MiXCR and retained productive beta chains. Under each unique CDR3 protein, matching rows form one entry showing the most common genes and DNA. The sample yields 300,000 to 400,000 distinct CDR3 sequences; almost 4% were counted once. The top ten clones comprise 20% to 25% of the sample. Per the publication, the treatment or condition label means: live attenuated yellow fever vaccine strain. The sequenced sample was PBMCs, obtained 5 days after the yellow fever booster vaccination. Receptor source: a man aged 18 to 35 who received the YFV17D yellow fever vaccine.

The genes are TRBV24-1 and TRBJ1-2; the match to TRBD1 covers 9 bases. J was trimmed by 3 bases and V by 9 bases; bases with no gene match: 16. From germline, CDR1 is KGHDR and CDR2 SFDVKD. The CDR3 runs to 17 residues. The CDR3 nucleotides are TGTGCCACCCGCACGGGACTGGGGACAGGGTTTTACTATGGCTACACCTTC. It yields the protein CATRTGLGTGFYYGYTF.

The rearrangement joins TRBV5-4 to TRBJ2-2; a possible D gene is TRBD1 (6 bases). V was clipped by 4 bases and J by 6 bases, with 22 bases between them. Germline CDR1 SGHNT, CDR2 YYREEE (reference sequence). The CDR3 has 17 residues. Here the CDR3 reads CASSRDLTGFLAGELFF. The CDR3 DNA follows: TGTGCCAGCAGCAGGGACCTCACAGGGTTTTTGGCCGGGGAGCTGTTTTTT.

This clonotype was seen a handful of times. The V and J genes are TRBV19 and TRBJ2-5, with 12 bases identical to TRBD2. Germline CDR1 LNHDA, CDR2 SQIVND (reference sequence). The V and J ends lost 6 bases and 2 bases, in that order; junction bases with no gene match: 16. The length of the CDR3 is 19 residues. CDR3 protein: CASRRETGTSGSLQETQYF. The CDR3 DNA is TGTGCCAGTAGGAGGGAGACCGGGACTAGCGGGTCACTTCAAGAGACCCAGTACTTC.

This clonotype was counted between two and nine times. The rearrangement links TRBV5-5 to TRBJ1-5; 7 positions agree with TRBD1. V shed 2 bases, J shed 5 bases, and the junction held 7 bases outside the gene matches. The CDR3 has 15 amino acids. Germline values: CDR1 SGHKS, CDR2 YYEKEE (reference sequence). CDR3 coding DNA: TGTGCCAGCAGCTTATACAGGGGAGGGGATCAGCCCCAGCATTTT. Residues: CASSLYRGGDQPQHF.

This clonotype was detected only a few times. The chain couples TRBV10-3 to TRBJ2-5; D perhaps matches TRBD1 (6 bases). Germline CDR1 and CDR2: ENHRY and SYGVKD. CDR3 length: 14 residues. Trimming cost V 4 bases and J 2 bases, with 11 bases left between them. CDR3 nucleotide sequence: TGTGCCATCAGTGGGGCTAGGGGGCAAGAGACCCAGTACTTC. Its translation: CAISGARGQETQYF.

The genes are TRBV27 and TRBJ2-5; TRBD1 is a possible D gene (6 bases). Germline assignment: CDR1 MNHEY and CDR2 SMNVEV (reference sequence). CDR3 length: 14 residues. Trimming cost V 3 bases and J 4 bases, with 12 bases left between them. The CDR3 DNA is TGTGCCAGCAGTTTCGCGGACAGTAGAGAGACCCAGTACTTC. This gives the protein CASSFADSRETQYF.

This clonotype was seen ten or more times. This chain uses TRBV7-2 with TRBJ2-3; D is uncertain. Germline CDR1 is SGHTA and CDR2 is FQGNSA. This CDR3 has 14 residues. V lost 1 base and J lost 4, with 9 bases in between. The CDR3 DNA follows: TGTGCCAGCAGCTTAGATGTAACAGCAGATACGCAGTATTTT. Protein sequence: CASSLDVTADTQYF.

The sample holds a few counts of this clonotype. This rearrangement joins TRBV6-2 or TRBV6-3 to TRBJ2-7; D remains unclear. V gave up 5 bases and J gave up 5 bases, with 7 bases separating them. CDR1 is MNHEY and CDR2 is SVGEGT in the germline V gene. The CDR3 length is 11 residues. DNA for the CDR3: TGTGCCAGCAGTACCGCTAACGAGCAGTACTTC. Encoded protein: CASSTANEQYF.

About this clonotype itself: Its ends do not fully match the called genes, so a read error is possible. The chain couples TRBV6-5 to TRBJ1-4, with 7 bases that match TRBD1. This CDR3 has 17 residues. Germline assignment: CDR1 MNHEY and CDR2 SVGAGI. In nucleotides, the CDR3 is TGTGCCAGCAGTTACTCGAGCCGGGACAGAGGAATGGAAAACCTGTTTTTT. Translation: CASSYSSRDRGMENLFF.

There are many counts of this clonotype. In nucleotides, the CDR3 is TGTGCCATCAGTGAAGGGGGCAGCTATGGCTACACCTTC. Its translation: CAISEGGSYGYTF. V usage is TRBV10-3 and J usage is TRBJ1-2; 7 bases fit TRBD1. The CDR3 is 13 residues long. Germline CDR1 is ENHRY and CDR2 is SYGVKD. The ends lost 3 bases at V and 4 bases at J; junction bases unmatched: 2.

The chain couples TRBV27 to TRBJ2-1, with 9 bases fitting TRBD2. CDR1 is MNHEY and CDR2 is SMNVEV in the germline V gene (reference sequence). After removal of 8 bases from V and 0 bases from J, the junction contained 14 bases not matched to a gene. CDR3 size: 18 residues. The CDR3 region has the DNA TGTGCCAGCTGGCCCCCGGCGGGACTAGCTAGCTCCTACAATGAGCAGTTCTTC. Translating gives CASWPPAGLASSYNEQFF.

The chain is built from TRBV6-5 and TRBJ2-5, with D tentatively TRBD1 (6 bases). The germline V and J ends were trimmed by 6 bases and 3 bases, with 14 bases remaining between them. Germline V CDR1 and CDR2: MNHEY, SVGAGI. The CDR3 covers 14 residues. Here the CDR3 reads CASSNYPGEETQYF. DNA for the CDR3: TGTGCCAGCAGCAACTACCCAGGGGAAGAGACCCAGTACTTC.

This clonotype has ten or more counts. V is TRBV5-1 and J is TRBJ1-1, with D possibly matching TRBD1 (5 bases). The CDR3 is 15 amino acids. The V end lost 1 base, the J end lost 4 bases, and 14 bases lay between the germline ends. Germline V gives CDR1 SGHRS, CDR2 YFSETQ. CDR3 loop: CASSLSLQGSTEAFF. In DNA form, the CDR3 reads TGCGCCAGCAGCTTGTCACTCCAGGGATCCACTGAAGCTTTCTTT.

The CDR3 DNA reads as TGTGCCAGCAGCTGGGGACTAGGCGCCTCCTACGAGCAGTACTTC. This encodes CASSWGLGASYEQYF. The J gene is TRBJ2-7, the V gene TRBV5-6; TRBD2 matches 8 bases. J lost 0 bases, V lost 3 bases, and 5 bases had no gene match. Germline CDR1 reads SGHDT; CDR2 reads YYEEEE. The CDR3 has 15 amino acids. The full variable domain, with the rest looked up from reference TRBV5-6 and TRBJ2-7, is DAGVTQSPTHLIKTRGQQVTLRCSPKSGHDTVSWYQQALGQGPQFIFQYYEEEERQRGNFPDRFSGHQFPNYSSELNVNALLLGDSALYLCASSWGLGASYEQYFGPGTRLTVT.

V is TRBV12-3 or TRBV12-4 and J is TRBJ2-3; TRBD2 matches 9 bases. This CDR3 has 15 amino acids. The junction had 7 bases not matched to a gene; V was cut back by 6 bases and J by 3 bases. For the CDR3, the DNA is TGTGCCAGCAGCCTAGGGGGACTAGCTACAGATACGCAGTATTTT. Its protein is CASSLGGLATDTQYF.

In its sample, this clonotype was seen a few times. The V gene is TRBV12-3 or TRBV12-4, the J gene TRBJ1-4; maybe TRBD1 (5 bases). V lost 5 bases and J 8 bases, leaving 18 bases between the germline ends. The CDR3 contains 15 residues. The CDR3 loop reads CASSARGQGREKLFF. As DNA, the CDR3 is TGTGCCAGCAGTGCCCGGGGCCAGGGAAGGGAAAAACTGTTTTTT.

This clonotype was counted ten times or more. This chain joins TRBV7-9 and TRBJ1-4; a possible D gene is TRBD1 (6 bases). The CDR3 consists of 18 residues. Germline CDR1 is SEHNR and CDR2 is FQNEAQ (reference sequence). V was cut by 2 bases and J by 0 bases, with 16 bases left in between. CDR3 DNA: TGTGCCAGCAGCTTACTGCCAGGGGAGGGGGCAACTAATGAAAAACTGTTTTTT. Translating it yields CASSLLPGEGATNEKLFF.

This clonotype was detected only a few times. V is TRBV5-1 and J is TRBJ2-2; 9 nucleotides line up with TRBD1. The V gene end was trimmed by 5 bases and the J gene end by 5 bases; junction bases not matched to a gene: 7. The CDR3 contains 15 residues. CDR1 SGHRS and CDR2 YFSETQ come from the germline V gene. CDR3 bases: TGCGCCAGCAGACCCGGGACAGGGCCTACCGGGGAGCTGTTTTTT. The encoded protein is CASRPGTGPTGELFF.

This clonotype was seen many times. This chain joins TRBV6-5 and TRBJ1-5; maybe TRBD1 (5 bases). Between the trimmed V and J ends, which lost 2 bases and 5 bases, there was a span of 16 bases. The CDR3 is made up of 16 amino acids. Per the germline V gene, CDR1 is MNHEY and CDR2 is SVGAGI. The CDR3 here is CASSYRGRATYQPQHF. For the CDR3, the DNA is TGTGCCAGCAGTTACAGGGGCAGGGCTACTTATCAGCCCCAGCATTTT.

This clonotype was seen many times. The chain recombines TRBV5-1 with TRBJ1-2; 8 positions match TRBD1. This CDR3 has 14 amino acids. Germline V lookup: CDR1 SGHRS, CDR2 YFSETQ. V trimming: 2 bases; J trimming: 4 bases; junction bases outside the gene matches: 4. As DNA, the CDR3 is TGCGCCAGCAGCTTCGGACAGGGAGGCTATGGCTACACCTTC. This encodes CASSFGQGGYGYTF.

The table lists this clonotype with a few counts. CDR3 sequence reads: CASSLGGGKEQFF. The CDR3 nucleotides are TGCGCCAGCAGCTTGGGAGGAGGGAAGGAGCAGTTCTTC. The chain carries TRBV5-1 and TRBJ2-1, with D perhaps matching TRBD2 (6 bases). CDR1 and CDR2 from the germline V gene are SGHRS and YFSETQ. V lost 0 bases and J lost 10, with 11 bases in between. There are 13 residues in the CDR3. The whole variable domain, filled in from reference TRBV5-1 and TRBJ2-1, reads KAGVTQTPRYLIKTRGQQVTLSCSPISGHRSVSWYQQTPGQGLQFLFEYFSETQRNKGNFPGRFSGRQFSNSRSEMNVSTLELGDSALYLCASSLGGGKEQFFGPGTRLTVL.

The genes are TRBV7-2 and TRBJ2-5; 8 bases are shared with TRBD1. Trimming cost V 0 bases and J 2 bases; bases outside gene matches: 5. This CDR3 is 16 amino acids long. The V gene's germline CDR1 is SGHTA and CDR2 FQGNSA. In DNA, the CDR3 is TGTGCCAGCAGCTTAGCCACAGGGGGTCGTCAAGAGACCCAGTACTTC. Amino acid sequence: CASSLATGGRQETQYF.

This clonotype has at least ten counts. The chain recombines TRBV12-3 or TRBV12-4 with TRBJ1-1, with D possibly being TRBD1 (5 bases). The CDR3 has 14 amino acids. Trimming left V 5 bases short and J 1 base short, with 11 bases between. As DNA, the CDR3 is TGTGCCAGCAGTGAGGGACGGTGGAACACTGAAGCTTTCTTT. Amino acids: CASSEGRWNTEAFF.

The J gene is TRBJ2-7, the V gene TRBV19, with TRBD2 identical over 12 bases. Germline-derived CDR1 and CDR2 are LNHDA and SQIVND (reference sequence). Trimming took 3 bases from V and 2 from J; bases not matched to a gene: 2. This CDR3 has 15 amino acids. The CDR3 bases are TGTGCCAGTAGTATCACTAGCGGGGGGACCTACGAGCAGTACTTC. It yields the protein CASSITSGGTYEQYF.

This chain connects TRBV4-2 to TRBJ1-1; D perhaps matches TRBD1 (5 bases). The CDR3 spans 14 residues. In germline, CDR1 is LGHNA, CDR2 YNFKEQ. V was pared by 0 bases and J by 6 bases, with 11 bases between. The CDR3 DNA sequence: TGTGCCAGCAGCCAAGATTCCGGGACCCCTGAAGCTTTCTTT. Translation gives CASSQDSGTPEAFF.

This clonotype was counted between two and nine times. The V and J genes are TRBV29-1 and TRBJ2-6, with D possibly matching TRBD1 (7 bases). CDR1 and CDR2 (germline): SQVTM, ANQGSEA. This CDR3 has 19 amino acids. Between the trimmed V and J ends, which lost 1 base and 0 bases, there was a span of 19 bases. CDR3 sequence: CSVEVGVEGAYSGANVLTF. The CDR3 bases are TGCAGCGTTGAAGTAGGCGTGGAGGGGGCATACTCTGGGGCCAACGTCCTGACTTTC.